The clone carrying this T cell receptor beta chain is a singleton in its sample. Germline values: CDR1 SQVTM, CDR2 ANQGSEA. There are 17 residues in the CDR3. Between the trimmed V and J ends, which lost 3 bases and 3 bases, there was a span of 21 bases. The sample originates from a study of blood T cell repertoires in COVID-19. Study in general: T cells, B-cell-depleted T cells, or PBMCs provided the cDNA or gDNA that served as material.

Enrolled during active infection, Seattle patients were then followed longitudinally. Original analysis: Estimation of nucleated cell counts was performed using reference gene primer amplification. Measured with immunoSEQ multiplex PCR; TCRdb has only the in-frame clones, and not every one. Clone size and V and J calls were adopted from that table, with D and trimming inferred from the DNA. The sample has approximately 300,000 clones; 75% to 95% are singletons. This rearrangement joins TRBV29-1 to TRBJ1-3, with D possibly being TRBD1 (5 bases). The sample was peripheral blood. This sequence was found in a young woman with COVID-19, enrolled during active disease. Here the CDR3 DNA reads TGCAGCGTTGAGGGCCGGGGGGGGATCGGTCGTGGAAACACCATATATTTT. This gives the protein CSVEGRGGIGRGNTIYF.